Listed here are 7 T cell receptor beta chains from one sample, sequenced in a study of PD-1 blockade in classical Hodgkin lymphoma. The method was immunoSEQ multiplex PCR; TCRdb's version includes in-frame clones alone and lacks a portion of them. The sample has about 110,000 clones, about 89% seen once. Every patient had relapsed following autologous stem cell transplantation, and cohorts differed in brentuximab vedotin exposure. Sequencing was performed on peripheral blood mononuclear cells (PBMCs), taken before the second cycle of nivolumab. Receptor source: a human donor with classical Hodgkin lymphoma.

The gene calls are TRBV5-8 and TRBJ2-5; 9 positions agree with TRBD2. This CDR3 comprises 13 residues. V shed 2 bases and J 8 bases; nucleotides not matched to a gene: 4. Germline-derived CDR1 and CDR2 are SGHTS and YDEGEE. The CDR3 bases are TGTGCCAGCAGCTTTAGCGGGAGAGGCACCCAGTACTTC. Translation: CASSFSGRGTQYF. The full variable domain, with the rest looked up from reference TRBV5-8 and TRBJ2-5, is EAGVTQSPTHLIKTRGQQATLRCSPISGHTSVYWYQQALGLGLQFLLWYDEGEERNRGNFPPRFSGRQFPNYSSELNVNALELEDSALYLCASSFSGRGTQYFGPGTRLLVL.

This clone was seen once. V is TRBV10-2 and J is TRBJ2-1; 8 nucleotides match TRBD1. This CDR3 is built from 14 residues. CDR1 WSHSY and CDR2 SAAADI come from the germline V gene. V lost 0 bases, J lost 11 bases, and 6 bases stayed unmatched. The CDR3 spells CASSESGWDRQQFF. CDR3 nucleotide sequence: TGCGCCAGCAGTGAGTCGGGTTGGGACAGGCAGCAGTTCTTC.

The chain couples TRBV5-1 to TRBJ1-2; 9 positions match TRBD1. CDR1 and CDR2 from the germline V gene are SGHRS and YFSETQ. The junction had 12 bases not matched to a gene; V was cut back by 4 bases and J by 5 bases. CDR3 length: 16 amino acids. The DNA of the CDR3 is TGCGCCAGCAGCCCAAACCTATACGACAGGGGGTATGGCTACACCTTC. As protein: CASSPNLYDRGYGYTF.

The chain has TRBV6-4 and TRBJ2-5; D is possibly TRBD2 (5 bases). The J call may be faulty, since TRBJ2-7 better matches the DNA end. Germline loops: CDR1 MRHNA, CDR2 SNTAGT. This CDR3 is built from 13 residues. The chain's CDR3 is CASSDIEGSEQYF. As DNA, the CDR3 is TGTGCCAGCAGTGACATAGAGGGATCCGAGCAGTACTTC.

This sequence joins TRBV4-2 and TRBJ2-1; 10 bases line up with TRBD2. There are 16 residues in the CDR3. V lost 0 bases to trimming and J lost 8 bases; unmatched junction nucleotides: 7. From germline, CDR1 is LGHNA and CDR2 YNFKEQ. In DNA, the CDR3 is TGTGCCAGCAGCCAAGATAAGCTAGCGGGAGCCCATGAGCAGTTCTTC. This gives the protein CASSQDKLAGAHEQFF.

The chain uses TRBV5-1 and TRBJ2-1; 13 positions match TRBD2. The CDR3 runs to 18 residues. V lost 4 bases and J lost 0; bases outside the gene matches: 7. CDR1 and CDR2 from the germline V gene are SGHRS and YFSETQ. The CDR3 is CASSRTSGRMDSYNEQFF. Here the CDR3 DNA reads TGCGCCAGCAGCAGGACTAGCGGGAGAATGGACTCCTACAATGAGCAGTTCTTC.

In its sample, this clone was seen a few times. The V call is TRBV18, the J call TRBJ1-5; 7 bases are a match to TRBD1. This CDR3 has 13 residues. Trimming took 4 bases from V and 5 from J; bases not matched to a gene: 2. Germline values: CDR1 KGHSH, CDR2 LQKENI. DNA of the CDR3: TGTGCCAGCTCACGGGACAGTCATCAGCCCCAGCATTTT. It specifies CASSRDSHQPQHF.